A single sample gave rise to the 18 T cell receptor beta chains below, sequenced in a study of blood T cells in healthy people across ages. A second PCR of roughly 7 to 11 cycles used a sample-barcoded 5' primer and a J-beta primer mix. TCRdb re-derived calls from the 5' RACE reads in MiXCR, one entry per CDR3 protein. The sample carries approximately 580,000 distinct CDR3 sequences, 24% recorded once. These data also featured in a second study, about T cells of mothers and their children.

Source material: blood. These receptor sequences come from a boy aged 5 to 17 in good health.

V and J are TRBV29-1 and TRBJ2-7; TRBD2 aligns across 13 bases. CDR1 is SQVTM and CDR2 is ANQGSEA in the germline V gene. The CDR3 extends over 15 amino acids. Trimming at V came to 2 bases and at J to 7 bases, leaving 8 bases not matched to a gene. The CDR3 DNA reads TGCAGCGTTGAATTGACTAGCGGGAGGACGGGGGAGCAGTACTTC. Its translation is CSVELTSGRTGEQYF.

The DNA of the CDR3 is TGTGCCAGCAGCTCAATCCGACTTATGAACACCGGGGAGCTGTTTTTT. This encodes CASSSIRLMNTGELFF. V gene TRBV7-8 combines with J gene TRBJ2-2; D is unclear. The CDR3 loop spans 16 amino acids. The V end lost 4 bases, the J end lost 1 base, and 13 bases lay between the germline ends. Germline loops: CDR1 SGHVS, CDR2 FQNEAQ.

V and J are TRBV20-1 and TRBJ2-7, with D unresolved. The CDR3 runs to 13 residues. The germline V gene has CDR1 DFQATT and CDR2 SNEGSKA (reference sequence). Trimming pared 6 bases from V and 3 bases from J, leaving 15 bases between. The CDR3 loop is CSASDIEGYEQYF. For the CDR3, the DNA is TGCAGTGCCTCCGACATAGAAGGCTACGAGCAGTACTTC.

This chain joins TRBV7-9 and TRBJ1-1; TRBD1 is a possible D gene (5 bases). The CDR3 covers 15 residues. The germline V and J ends were trimmed by 5 bases and 4 bases, with 17 bases remaining between them. CDR1 is SEHNR and CDR2 is FQNEAQ in the germline V gene (reference sequence). The CDR3 region is CASSPGQGLGTEAFF. CDR3 bases: TGTGCCAGCAGCCCAGGACAAGGGTTGGGCACTGAAGCTTTCTTT. The entire variable domain, with the rest obtained from reference TRBV7-9 and TRBJ1-1, is as follows: DTGVSQNPRHKITKRGQNVTFRCDPISEHNRLYWYRQTLGQGPEFLTYFQNEAQLEKSRLLSDRFSAERPKGSFSTLEIQRTEQGDSAMYLCASSPGQGLGTEAFFGQGTRLTVV.

The chain combines TRBV7-2 with TRBJ1-1; 8 bases map to TRBD1. Unmatched junction bases numbered 7, after V lost 3 bases and J lost 4 bases. The CDR3 loop spans 15 amino acids. Germline V gene sequence: CDR1 SGHTA, CDR2 FQGNSA. CDR3 in amino acids: CASSLADRVGTEAFF. The CDR3 coding sequence is TGTGCCAGCAGCTTGGCGGACAGGGTGGGCACTGAAGCTTTCTTT. The full variable domain, in which reference TRBV7-2 and TRBJ1-1 provide the parts outside the CDR3, is GAGVSQSPSNKVTEKGKDVELRCDPISGHTALYWYRQSLGQGLEFLIYFQGNSAPDKSGLPSDRFSAERTGGSVSTLTIQRTQQEDSAVYLCASSLADRVGTEAFFGQGTRLTVV.

There are a few counts of this clonotype. V gene TRBV20-1 combines with J gene TRBJ1-1, with 7 bases that match TRBD1. Germline values: CDR1 DFQATT, CDR2 SNEGSKA (reference sequence). The V gene end was trimmed by 4 bases and the J gene end by 0 bases; junction bases not matched to a gene: 8. The CDR3 is 15 amino acids. The CDR3 spells CSANRGDFMNTEAFF. The CDR3 DNA follows: TGCAGTGCTAACAGGGGAGACTTTATGAACACTGAAGCTTTCTTT.

The J gene is TRBJ1-4, the V gene TRBV25-1, with TRBD1 as a possible D gene (5 bases). The CDR3 is made up of 15 amino acids. Between the trimmed V and J ends, which lost 3 bases and 7 bases, there was a span of 15 bases. The germline V gene has CDR1 MGHDK and CDR2 SYGVNS. The CDR3 DNA follows: TGTGCCAGCAGTGAGAGGGGAGGGGCCGGTGAAAAACTGTTTTTT. Protein sequence: CASSERGGAGEKLFF.

The chain joins TRBV4-3 to TRBJ2-7; tentatively, D is TRBD1 or TRBD2 (6 bases each). Germline V gene data show CDR1 as LGHNA and CDR2 as YSLEER. Deletions cut 1 base from V and 3 bases from J, with 13 bases between. The CDR3 consists of 15 residues. The DNA of the CDR3 is TGCGCCAGCAGCCAAGTCCGGGGGCTTGGCTACGAGCAGTACTTC. Amino acid sequence: CASSQVRGLGYEQYF.

Worth noting for this clonotype: Since no conserved phenylalanine or tryptophan closes the CDR3, a read error is the likely cause. The genes are TRBV29-1 and TRBJ2-5; D is perhaps TRBD2 (6 bases). The better agreement between TRBJ2-7 and the DNA end casts doubt on the J call. Germline V CDR1 and CDR2: SQVTM, ANQGSEA. CDR3 size: 14 residues. CDR3 region: CSVEGSGLTYEQYL. CDR3 coding DNA: TGCAGCGTTGAAGGTTCAGGACTAACCTACGAGCAGTACCTC.

Many counts were recorded for this clonotype. The chain employs TRBV27 and TRBJ2-5; D possibly corresponds to TRBD2 (6 bases). V shed 4 bases and J shed 2 bases, with 17 bases lying between them. CDR3 length: 16 residues. Germline CDR1 and CDR2: MNHEY and SMNVEV (reference sequence). Here the CDR3 reads CASSSLRTGEQETQYF. CDR3 DNA: TGTGCCAGCAGTTCCCTCCGCACGGGGGAACAAGAGACCCAGTACTTC.

With respect to this clonotype: One end of the junction does not line up with germline, which may come from a read error. The chain uses TRBV3-1 and TRBJ2-4; D is undetermined. The CDR3 totals 15 residues. Per germline, CDR1 LGHDT and CDR2 YNNKEL (reference sequence). The CDR3 DNA follows: TGTGCCAGCAGACAAGGACGGCTAGCCAAAAACATTCAGTACTTC. This translates into CASRQGRLAKNIQYF.

This clonotype came up a few times. V and J are TRBV9 and TRBJ2-1, with 8 bases fitting TRBD1. This CDR3 is built from 16 residues. Germline CDR1 reads SGDLS; CDR2 reads YYNGEE. The J segment lost 5 bases and the V segment lost 0 bases, leaving 7 bases of the junction unmatched. CDR3 sequence (DNA): TGTGCCAGCAGCGTAGGTTCCAGGGGGCTTAACAATGAGCAGTTCTTC. Translated: CASSVGSRGLNNEQFF.

The gene calls are TRBV28 and TRBJ1-1; D gene unclear. V was cut by 6 bases and J by 4 bases, with 6 bases left in between. The CDR3 contains 11 residues. In germline, CDR1 is MDHEN, CDR2 SYDVKM. DNA for the CDR3: TGTGCCAGCAGAAGGTCCACTGAAGCTTTCTTT. Its translation: CASRRSTEAFF.

This clonotype was seen many times. This chain uses TRBV3-1 with TRBJ1-1, with TRBD1 as a possible D gene (6 bases). V lost 1 base and J 5 bases, leaving 14 bases between the germline ends. CDR1 LGHDT and CDR2 YNNKEL come from the germline V gene (reference sequence). This CDR3 spans 15 amino acids. This CDR3 reads CASSQARGGWTEAFF. CDR3 bases: TGTGCCAGCAGCCAAGCTCGTGGGGGCTGGACTGAAGCTTTCTTT. Drawing the rest from reference TRBV3-1 and TRBJ1-1, the complete variable domain is DTAVSQTPKYLVTQMGNDKSIKCEQNLGHDTMYWYKQDSKKFLKIMFSYNNKELIINETVPNRFSPKSPDKAHLNLHINSLELGDSAVYFCASSQARGGWTEAFFGQGTRLTVV.

As for this clonotype: One end of the junction does not line up with germline, which may come from a read error. The chain has TRBV14 and TRBJ2-5; TRBD2 agrees at 11 bases. The germline V gene encodes CDR1 SGHDN and CDR2 FVKESK. This CDR3 comprises 17 residues. This CDR3 is CARSQGWIAGGRETQYF. CDR3 nucleotides: TGTGCCAGAAGCCAAGGATGGATAGCGGGGGGGCGCGAGACCCAGTACTTC.

The chain couples TRBV7-2 to TRBJ1-1; possible D gene TRBD1, 6 bases. The CDR3 length is 17 residues. Trimming pared 4 bases from V and 2 bases from J, leaving 20 bases between. The germline V gene encodes CDR1 SGHTA and CDR2 FQGNSA. CDR3 DNA sequence: TGTGCCAGCAGCTCCGGGATCCATAGGACAGACAACACTGAAGCTTTCTTT. Protein: CASSSGIHRTDNTEAFF.

This clonotype was recorded once. J is TRBJ2-1 and V is TRBV9; D is unclear. Germline V gene sequence: CDR1 SGDLS, CDR2 YYNGEE. Deletions cut 0 bases from V and 6 bases from J, with 13 bases between. There are 15 residues in the CDR3. CDR3 protein: CASSVGGIRSNEQFF. The DNA for the CDR3 is TGTGCCAGCAGCGTAGGGGGAATTCGGTCCAATGAGCAGTTCTTC. The full variable domain, its missing parts supplied by reference TRBV9 and TRBJ2-1, is DSGVTQTPKHLITATGQRVTLRCSPRSGDLSVYWYQQSLDQGLQFLIQYYNGEERAKGNILERFSAQQFPDLHSELNLSSLELGDSALYFCASSVGGIRSNEQFFGPGTRLTVL.

The sample holds a few counts of this clonotype. One end of the junction fails to match germline, which may point to a read error. DNA of the CDR3: TGCGCCAACAGCCTCTTAGGGGCGGGAGTAACCGATGAGCAGTTCTTC. Protein product: CANSLLGAGVTDEQFF. The genes are TRBV4-1 and TRBJ2-1; 7 bases agree with TRBD2. The CDR3 extends over 16 amino acids. Germline-derived CDR1 and CDR2 are MGHRA and YSYEKL.